This T cell receptor beta chain was obtained from a study of cytotoxic CD8 clonotypes in ibrutinib-treated CLL. Study outcomes and limitations: The clonality rise at ibrutinib response reflected private clonotype expansion.

With regard to this clone: Its antigen remains unidentified.

Generated by immunoSEQ multiplex PCR, the TCRdb table keeps only in-frame clones and is missing some. The data show roughly 330,000 clones, 67% seen once. This receptor was obtained from a human donor with chronic lymphocytic leukemia. This specimen consisted of PBMCs, obtained after 36 months of ibrutinib treatment.

In nucleotides, the CDR3 is TGTGCCAGCAGCGGAGACCCGGGGGGTTACTACGAGCAGTACTTC. Its translation: CASSGDPGGYYEQYF. This chain joins TRBV9 and TRBJ2-7; 7 bases line up with TRBD2. The germline CDR1 and CDR2 sequences are SGDLS and YYNGEE. The CDR3 totals 15 residues. V lost 3 bases, J lost 3 bases, and 9 bases stayed unmatched.